These 9 T cell receptor beta chains came from one sample sequenced in a study of Graves' ophthalmopathy and Graves' hyperthyroidism. The authors amplified TCR beta CDR3 regions, and they did so from RNA transcripts for repertoire sequencing. The first round was an RT-PCR with HTBI primers, and the second round was a multiplex PCR. From the multiplex PCR reads, TCRdb called clonotypes with MiXCR, one entry per CDR3 protein. The sample shows a few hundred thousand distinct CDR3 sequences, about 21% of them seen only once. Sequencing was done on a sample of peripheral blood. These receptors were collected from a young woman with stable Graves' hyperthyroidism.

This clonotype was recorded at least ten times. The rearrangement joins TRBV5-1 to TRBJ2-5; D remains unclear. The CDR3 runs to 13 residues. The ends were cut back, 7 bases at V and 2 bases at J, with 12 bases in the middle. CDR1 and CDR2 (germline): SGHRS, YFSETQ. Here the CDR3 DNA reads TGCGCCAGCCTACAAGGGAAACAAGAGACCCAGTACTTC. Its translation is CASLQGKQETQYF.

This clonotype was found many times. The rearrangement links TRBV30 to TRBJ1-1; 10 bases fit TRBD1. The CDR3 spans 13 residues. Per the germline V gene, CDR1 is GTSNPN and CDR2 is SVGIG (reference sequence). Unmatched junction bases numbered 8, after V lost 8 bases and J lost 5 bases. CDR3 protein: CAETGGAGTEAFF. The CDR3 DNA reads as TGTGCCGAGACAGGGGGCGCGGGTACTGAAGCTTTCTTT.

This clonotype was detected many times. The J gene is TRBJ2-7, the V gene TRBV20-1, with no clear D. In germline, CDR1 is DFQATT, CDR2 SNEGSKA (reference sequence). The CDR3 is 15 residues long. Trimming took 0 bases from V and 2 from J, leaving 14 bases between them. The CDR3 nucleotides are TGCAGTGCTAGAGAGGATATACCCACCCCCTACGAGCAGTACTTC. Translating it yields CSAREDIPTPYEQYF.

This clonotype occurred many times. V gene TRBV24-1 combines with J gene TRBJ1-3; TRBD1 aligns across 7 bases. This CDR3 has 15 residues. CDR1 KGHDR and CDR2 SFDVKD come from the germline V gene. Losses at the gene ends were 5 bases for V and 4 bases for J; bases not matched to a gene: 7. The CDR3 DNA reads TGTGCCACCAGTGTCCACCGGGACAGCGGAAACACCATATATTTT. This gives the protein CATSVHRDSGNTIYF.

The chain uses TRBV11-2 and TRBJ2-2, with 9 nucleotides matching TRBD2. Germline V gene lookup returns CDR1 SGHAT and CDR2 FQNNGV. The junction had 6 bases not matched to a gene; V was cut back by 9 bases and J by 1 base. This CDR3 is built from 15 residues. The CDR3 here is CARSKTSGNTGELFF. DNA of the CDR3: TGTGCCAGAAGCAAGACTAGCGGGAACACCGGGGAGCTGTTTTTT. The full variable domain, rest sourced from reference TRBV11-2 and TRBJ2-2, is EAGVAQSPRYKIIEKRQSVAFWCNPISGHATLYWYQQILGQGPKLLIQFQNNGVVDDSQLPKDRFSAERLKGVDSTLKIQPAKLEDSAVYLCARSKTSGNTGELFFGEGSRLTVL.

This clonotype has a count of ten or more. The chain couples TRBV20-1 to TRBJ2-2, with D tentatively TRBD2 (6 bases). Per germline, CDR1 DFQATT and CDR2 SNEGSKA (reference sequence). The CDR3 has 15 residues. The V end was cut by 0 bases, the J end by 3 bases, with 11 bases between. The CDR3 DNA reads as TGCAGTGCTAGAGACCGGGAGTATGACACCGGGGAGCTGTTTTTT. Translating it yields CSARDREYDTGELFF.

This clonotype showed up many times. Here the CDR3 reads CASSPQGEVAEAFF. The CDR3 DNA sequence: TGTGCCAGCAGCCCACAGGGAGAAGTGGCTGAAGCTTTCTTT. The V call is TRBV5-6, the J call TRBJ1-1, with D possibly matching TRBD1 (6 bases). This CDR3 is 14 amino acids long. Trimming took off 4 bases at V and 6 bases at J, with 16 bases between the two ends. The germline V gene encodes CDR1 SGHDT and CDR2 YYEEEE.

This chain uses TRBV28 with TRBJ2-7; 7 positions match TRBD1. CDR3 length equals 16 residues. V lost 7 bases and J lost 1; bases outside the gene matches: 13. Germline V CDR1 and CDR2: MDHEN, SYDVKM. The CDR3 sequence is CASTPIGTDVSYEQYF. CDR3 sequence (DNA): TGTGCCAGCACTCCAATAGGGACAGATGTTTCCTACGAGCAGTACTTC.

The table lists this clonotype with a few counts. The chain uses TRBV7-6 and TRBJ2-2, with 15 nucleotides matching TRBD2. Looked up from germline, CDR1 is SGHVS and CDR2 is FNYEAQ. V was clipped by 4 bases and J by 4 bases; unmatched bases: 7. The CDR3 has 18 amino acids. The CDR3: CASSSRTSGRALTGELFF. As DNA, the CDR3 is TGTGCCAGCAGCTCCCGGACTAGCGGGAGGGCCCTCACCGGGGAGCTGTTTTTT.